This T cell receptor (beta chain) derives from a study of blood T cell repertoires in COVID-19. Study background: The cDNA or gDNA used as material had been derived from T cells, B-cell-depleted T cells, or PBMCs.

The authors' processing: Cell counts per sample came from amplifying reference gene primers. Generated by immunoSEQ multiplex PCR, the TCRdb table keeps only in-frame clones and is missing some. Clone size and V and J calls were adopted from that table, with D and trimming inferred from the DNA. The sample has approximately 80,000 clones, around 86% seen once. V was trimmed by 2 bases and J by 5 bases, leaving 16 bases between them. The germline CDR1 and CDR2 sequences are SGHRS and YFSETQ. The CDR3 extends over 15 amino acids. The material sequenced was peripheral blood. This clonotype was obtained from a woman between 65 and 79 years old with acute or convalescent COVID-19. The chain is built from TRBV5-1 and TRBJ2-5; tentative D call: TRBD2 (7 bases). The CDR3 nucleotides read TGCGCCAGCAGCTTCTCCGGGGGGCCGCGGGAGACCCAGTACTTC. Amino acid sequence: CASSFSGGPRETQYF.